The sequence of this TCR beta chain was determined in a study of PD-1 blockade in classical Hodgkin lymphoma. The repertoire was sequenced with immunoSEQ multiplex PCR; TCRdb's copy has only in-frame clones and lacks some. The sample includes some 35,000 clones, 80% to 90% of them seen just once. Time point: newly diagnosed, previously untreated cHL patient sample. Thawed PBMCs were the source of CD4+ T cells, purified by magnetic negative selection. Germline assignment: CDR1 ENHRY and CDR2 SYGVKD. V was clipped by 3 bases and J by 4 bases, with 17 bases between them. This CDR3 has 16 amino acids. Sequenced sample: CD4+ T cells from blood. This receptor was taken from a human donor with classical Hodgkin lymphoma. This rearrangement joins TRBV10-3 to TRBJ2-3; D possibly corresponds to TRBD2 (5 bases). Here the CDR3 DNA reads TGTGCCATCAGTGACGGACTTTCCAAGGGCCCAGATACGCAGTATTTT. It is translated as CAISDGLSKGPDTQYF.